This T cell receptor (beta chain) was documented in a study of T cells in Graves' hyperthyroidism and ophthalmopathy. On the study more broadly: Peripheral blood was secured at the point of initial diagnosis, before any treatment.

Germline V gives CDR1 LNHDA, CDR2 SQIVND (reference sequence). V lost 9 bases and J lost 3; bases outside the gene matches: 16. The CDR3 has 18 amino acids. Amplified TCR beta CDR3 regions derived from RNA transcripts. The HTBI primer set drove a first-round RT-PCR of the TCR CDR3. TCRdb ran MiXCR on the multiplex PCR reads and lists one entry per CDR3 protein. The sample lists 550,000 to 600,000 distinct CDR3 sequences; approximately 15% were seen once. Study results and caveats: Blood held most thyroid clonotypes expanded above 0.001 frequency.

This clonotype was counted at least ten times. Its antigen remains unknown. The material sequenced was blood. The receptor comes from a woman aged 18-29 years with Graves' ophthalmopathy. V gene TRBV19 combines with J gene TRBJ2-1; 11 nucleotides line up with TRBD2. Here the CDR3 DNA reads TGTGCCAGCAGCCTAGCGGGAGGTCACCTTGGGGTCTACAATGAGCAGTTCTTC. Its protein product is CASSLAGGHLGVYNEQFF.